This record covers a single TCR beta chain. What it binds is not known. Researchers ran the PCR with 60 Vbeta and 13 Jbeta primers. TCRdb's copy holds only in-frame clones and misses some; the assay was immunoSEQ multiplex PCR. The sample lists some 120,000 clones; around 75% were seen once. The data belong to a study of cytomegalovirus exposure and HLA in healthy donors. Whole-study results and caveats: Later analysis identified several of the most significant clusters that appeared linked to common viral pathogens. Later analysis suggested most CMV-associated TCR beta chains were HLA-restricted. Per published accounts, TCR beta sequences correctly predicted the HLA-A and HLA-B alleles of most subjects. Analyses of presence/absence relied on an assumption of roughly uniform sequencing depth across donors.

The CDR3 has 16 amino acids. The junction had 7 bases not matched to a gene; V was cut back by 2 bases and J by 3 bases. The germline V gene encodes CDR1 SEHNR and CDR2 FQNEAQ (reference sequence). Sequencing was performed on PBMCs. The rearrangement uses TRBV7-9 and TRBJ1-1; 9 bases align to TRBD1. This TCR was recovered from a woman aged 25 to 39 in good health and CMV-seronegative. CDR3 sequence: CASSLPDRGFDTEAFF. The CDR3 nucleotides read TGTGCCAGCAGCTTACCGGACAGGGGTTTCGACACTGAAGCTTTCTTT.